This T cell receptor beta chain was identified in a study of blood T cell repertoires in COVID-19. Background on the study: COVID-19 samples from acute and convalescent phases originated in the United States, Italy and Spain. Nucleic acid was either cDNA or gDNA, and it came from T cells, B-cell-depleted T cells, or PBMCs.

CDR1 is SGHDT and CDR2 is YYEEEE in the germline V gene. The CDR3 spans 12 residues. V dropped 6 bases and J dropped 8 bases, with 14 bases sitting between them. As originally analysed: Quantification of nucleated cells was approximated via reference gene primer amplification. The repertoire was sequenced with immunoSEQ multiplex PCR; TCRdb's copy has only in-frame clones and lacks some. For V, J and clone size, that table is used; D and trimming come from the DNA. The data hold about 210,000 clones, with around 83% observed a single time. The source is a woman between 45 and 60 years old with acute or convalescent COVID-19. Sequenced input: peripheral blood. The chain joins TRBV5-6 to TRBJ1-2; D perhaps matches TRBD1 (5 bases). The CDR3 reads CASNPGGGGYTF. The CDR3 bases are TGTGCCAGCAACCCAGGCGGGGGAGGCTACACCTTC. Filled out from reference TRBV5-6 and TRBJ1-2, the complete variable domain reads DAGVTQSPTHLIKTRGQQVTLRCSPKSGHDTVSWYQQALGQGPQFIFQYYEEEERQRGNFPDRFSGHQFPNYSSELNVNALLLGDSALYLCASNPGGGGYTFGSGTRLTVV.